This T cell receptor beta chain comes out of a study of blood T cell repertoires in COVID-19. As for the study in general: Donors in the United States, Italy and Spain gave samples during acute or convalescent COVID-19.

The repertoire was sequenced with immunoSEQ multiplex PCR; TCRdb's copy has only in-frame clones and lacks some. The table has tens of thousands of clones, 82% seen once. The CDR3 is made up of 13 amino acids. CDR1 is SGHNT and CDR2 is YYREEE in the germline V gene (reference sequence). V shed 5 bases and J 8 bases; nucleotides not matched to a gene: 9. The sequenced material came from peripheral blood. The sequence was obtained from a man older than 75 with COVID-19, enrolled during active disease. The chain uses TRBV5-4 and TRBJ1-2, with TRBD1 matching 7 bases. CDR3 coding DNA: TGTGCCAGCAGTCTTACTGGGACAGCCGGCTACACCTTC. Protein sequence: CASSLTGTAGYTF.